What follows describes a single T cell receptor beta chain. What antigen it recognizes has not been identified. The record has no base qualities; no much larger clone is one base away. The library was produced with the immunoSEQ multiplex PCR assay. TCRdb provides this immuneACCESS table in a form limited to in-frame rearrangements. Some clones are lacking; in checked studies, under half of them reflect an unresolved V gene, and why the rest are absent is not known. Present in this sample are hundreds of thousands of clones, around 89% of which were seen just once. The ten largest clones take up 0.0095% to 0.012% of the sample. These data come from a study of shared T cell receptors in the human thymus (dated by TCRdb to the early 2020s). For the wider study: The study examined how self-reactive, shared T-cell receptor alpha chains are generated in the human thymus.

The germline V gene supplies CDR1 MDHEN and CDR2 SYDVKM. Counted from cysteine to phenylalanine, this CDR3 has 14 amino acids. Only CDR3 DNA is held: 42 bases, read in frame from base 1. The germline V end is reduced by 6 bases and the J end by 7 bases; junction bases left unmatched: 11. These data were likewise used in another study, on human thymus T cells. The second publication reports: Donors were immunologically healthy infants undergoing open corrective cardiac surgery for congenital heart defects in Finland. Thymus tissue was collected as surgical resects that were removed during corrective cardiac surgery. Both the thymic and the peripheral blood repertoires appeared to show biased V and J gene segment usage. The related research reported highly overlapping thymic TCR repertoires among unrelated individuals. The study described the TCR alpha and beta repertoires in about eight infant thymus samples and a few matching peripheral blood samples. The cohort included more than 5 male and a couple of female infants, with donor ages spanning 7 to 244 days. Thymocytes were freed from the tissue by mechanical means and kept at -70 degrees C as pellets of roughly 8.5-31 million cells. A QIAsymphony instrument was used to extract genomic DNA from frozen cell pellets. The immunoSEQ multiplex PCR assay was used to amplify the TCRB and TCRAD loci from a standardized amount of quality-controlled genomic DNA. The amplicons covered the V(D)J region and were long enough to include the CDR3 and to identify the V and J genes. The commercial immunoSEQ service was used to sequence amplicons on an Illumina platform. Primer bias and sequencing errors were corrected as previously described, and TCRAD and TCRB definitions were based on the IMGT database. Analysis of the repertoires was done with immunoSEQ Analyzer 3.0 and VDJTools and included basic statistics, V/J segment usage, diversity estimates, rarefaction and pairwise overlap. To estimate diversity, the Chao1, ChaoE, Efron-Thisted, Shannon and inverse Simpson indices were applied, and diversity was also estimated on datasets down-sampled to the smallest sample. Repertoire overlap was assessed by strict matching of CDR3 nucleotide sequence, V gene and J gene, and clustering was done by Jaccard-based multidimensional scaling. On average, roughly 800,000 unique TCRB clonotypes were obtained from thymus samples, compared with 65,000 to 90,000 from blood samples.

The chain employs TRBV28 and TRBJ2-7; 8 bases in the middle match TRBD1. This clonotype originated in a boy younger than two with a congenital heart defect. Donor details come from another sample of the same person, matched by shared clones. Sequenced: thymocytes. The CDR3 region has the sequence CASRKQGDAGEQYF. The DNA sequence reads TGTGCCAGCAGGAAACAGGGGGATGCGGGGGAGCAGTACTTC.